Sequencing of this TCR beta chain was carried out in a study of OX40 agonist ivuxolimab in advanced cancers. Background for the entire study: Ivuxolimab was an agonistic, fully human IgG2 monoclonal antibody directed against OX40 (CD134), a costimulatory receptor. The paper covers the monotherapy dose-escalation part of the phase I ivuxolimab trial, which included N of about 51 patients. The purpose of peripheral TCRbeta sequencing was to test whether ivuxolimab changed TCR sequence diversity and led to clonal T-cell expansion. Of the 50 or so patients in dose escalation, about 20 had hepatocellular carcinoma, roughly 15 had melanoma, 9 had renal cell carcinoma and 9 had head and neck cancer. Intravenous ivuxolimab was administered to patients every 2 weeks at six dose levels: 0.01, 0.1, 0.3, 1.5, 3 and 10 mg/kg. Three dose-escalation patients achieved partial responses, one with hepatocellular carcinoma and two with cutaneous melanoma. The dose-escalation cohort was about 83% male with a mean age of around 64 years, ranging from roughly 23 to 85. Prior anti-PD-1, anti-PD-L1 or anti-CTLA-4 therapy was permitted, and checkpoint inhibitors had been received by around 39% of dose-escalation patients.

The germline ends are 9 bases apart after V is trimmed by 0 bases and J by 1 base. From the germline V gene (reference sequence), CDR1 is MNHEY and CDR2 is SMNVEV. The CDR3 measures 15 amino acids from cysteine to phenylalanine. The retained sequence is limited to the CDR3, 45 bases, with the frame set at the first base. Turning to this clone: Its antigen is not yet known. One base away there is no much larger clone; base qualities are not given.

On the study overall, not on this receptor specifically: Low levels of normalized T-cell clonal expansion were also seen in some patients who did not respond. In partial responders in the 0.1-3.0 mg/kg groups, normalized peripheral clonal expansion was found to be among the lowest, especially among CD8+ T cells. Clonal expansion of both CD4+ and CD8+ blood T cells was observed from baseline to week 6 at doses 0.1 to 3.0 mg/kg. After ivuxolimab, more expanded clones were found on average in CD8+ T cells than in CD4+ T cells. Which antigens the clonally expanded peripheral T cells were specific for was not determined.

Genomic DNA was extracted from sorted cells for sequencing of the TCRbeta CDR3 region. The immunoSEQ Assay was used to sequence the TCRbeta CDR3 regions. The source is immuneACCESS, and TCRdb retained only in-frame sequences with V and J called. Part of the clones is not carried over; for the studies checked, unresolved V genes explain less than half of this, and the remainder is unexplained. The sample records approximately 68,000 clones, about nine tenths of which are singletons. Around 0.8% of the sample is held by the ten biggest clonotypes. Patients with autoimmune disease history or receiving systemic immunosuppression were excluded from the trial. Peripheral blood for TCR sequencing was drawn from every dose cohort at baseline, at cycle 4 day 1 and at cycle 7 day 1. Samples came from an open-label, multicenter, first-in-human phase I dose-escalation trial of ivuxolimab. Adults with locally advanced or metastatic melanoma, renal cell carcinoma, hepatocellular carcinoma or head and neck squamous cell carcinoma were enrolled in the trial. Before TCR sequencing, CD4+ and CD8+ T cells were separately sorted from peripheral blood.

Sequences were derived from CD4+ or CD8+ T cells sorted from blood, sampled in a trial of the OX40 agonist ivuxolimab. Recombination connected TRBV27 to TRBJ1-1; the D gene is unclear. The sequence was obtained from an adult with an advanced solid tumor such as melanoma, head and neck, liver or kidney cancer. The CDR3 loop reads CASSLSVRRNTEAFF. At the DNA level, the sequence is TGTGCCAGCAGTTTATCGGTACGCAGGAACACTGAAGCTTTCTTT.